The sequence of this T cell receptor (beta chain) was determined in a study of shared clonotypes between healthy human individuals. Sequenced by immunoSEQ multiplex PCR; TCRdb stores in-frame clones only, minus some. The table includes roughly 2.1 million clones, approximately 94% detected once. CD8 cells regarded as naive lacked CD45RO, were positively chosen for CCR7, and omitted terminally differentiated effector memory CD45RA+ cells. As regards this clone: Additional DNA sequences in this sample encode the identical CDR3.

The receptor's source is a young man in good health. Some clones in this sample may be carry-over from other donors' samples. Input material: naive CD8+ T cells from PBMCs.

CDR3 residues: CASSQRGGYEQYF. The DNA for the CDR3 is TGTGCCAGCAGCCAGCGGGGTGGGTACGAGCAGTACTTC. The rearrangement links TRBV14 to TRBJ2-7; D perhaps matches TRBD2 (6 bases). This CDR3 is built from 13 residues. Trimming took 3 bases from V and 4 from J, leaving 10 bases between them. Germline V CDR1 and CDR2: SGHDN, FVKESK.